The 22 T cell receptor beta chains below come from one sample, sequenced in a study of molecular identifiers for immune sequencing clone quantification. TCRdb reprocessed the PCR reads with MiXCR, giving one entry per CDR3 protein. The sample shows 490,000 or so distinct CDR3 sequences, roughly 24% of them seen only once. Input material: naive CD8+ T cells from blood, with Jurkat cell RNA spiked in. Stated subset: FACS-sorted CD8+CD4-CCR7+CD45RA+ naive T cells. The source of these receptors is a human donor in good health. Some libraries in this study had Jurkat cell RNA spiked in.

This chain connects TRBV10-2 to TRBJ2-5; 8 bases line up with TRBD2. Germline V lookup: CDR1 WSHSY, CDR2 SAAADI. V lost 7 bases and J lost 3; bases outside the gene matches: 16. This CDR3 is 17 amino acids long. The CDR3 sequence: CASTPPQNGAGEETQYF. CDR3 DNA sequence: TGCGCCAGCACCCCCCCACAGAACGGAGCGGGGGAAGAGACCCAGTACTTC.

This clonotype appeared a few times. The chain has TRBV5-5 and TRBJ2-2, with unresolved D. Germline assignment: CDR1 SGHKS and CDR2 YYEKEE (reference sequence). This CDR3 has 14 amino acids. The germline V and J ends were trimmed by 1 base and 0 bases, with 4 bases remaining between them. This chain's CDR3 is CASSLWSNTGELFF. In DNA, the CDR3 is TGTGCCAGCAGCTTGTGGTCGAACACCGGGGAGCTGTTTTTT.

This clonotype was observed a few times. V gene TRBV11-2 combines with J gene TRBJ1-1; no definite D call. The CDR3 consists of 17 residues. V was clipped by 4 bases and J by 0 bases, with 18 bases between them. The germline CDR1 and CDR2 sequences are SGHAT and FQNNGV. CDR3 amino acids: CASSYGFGGQMNTEAFF. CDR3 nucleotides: TGTGCCAGCAGCTATGGGTTTGGAGGGCAGATGAACACTGAAGCTTTCTTT.

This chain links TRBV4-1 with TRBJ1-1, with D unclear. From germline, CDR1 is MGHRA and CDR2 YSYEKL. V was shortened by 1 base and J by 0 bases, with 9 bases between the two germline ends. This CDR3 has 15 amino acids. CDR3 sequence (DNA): TGCGCCAGCAGCCAAGGTGGGCGGGTGAACACTGAAGCTTTCTTT. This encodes CASSQGGRVNTEAFF.

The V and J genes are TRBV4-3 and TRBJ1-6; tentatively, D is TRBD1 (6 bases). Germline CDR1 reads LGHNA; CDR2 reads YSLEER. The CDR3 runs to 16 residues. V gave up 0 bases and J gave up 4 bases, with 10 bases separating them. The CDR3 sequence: CASSQEWTDYNSPLHF. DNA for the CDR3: TGCGCCAGCAGCCAAGAATGGACAGATTATAATTCACCCCTCCACTTT.

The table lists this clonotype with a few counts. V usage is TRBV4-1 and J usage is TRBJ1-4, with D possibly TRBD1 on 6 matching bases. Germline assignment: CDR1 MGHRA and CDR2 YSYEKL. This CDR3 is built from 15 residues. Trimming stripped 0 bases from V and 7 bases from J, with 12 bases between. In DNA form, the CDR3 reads TGCGCCAGCAGCCAAGAAACAGGGTACTTTGAAAAACTGTTTTTT. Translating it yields CASSQETGYFEKLFF.

In DNA form, the CDR3 reads TGCAGTGCTAGAGCCCGACCGGGACAGTCCTACGAGCAGTACTTC. It translates to CSARARPGQSYEQYF. The V call is TRBV20-1, the J call TRBJ2-7, with 7 bases fitting TRBD1. The ends lost 1 base at V and 1 base at J; junction bases unmatched: 7. The germline CDR1 and CDR2 sequences are DFQATT and SNEGSKA (reference sequence). The CDR3 covers 15 residues.

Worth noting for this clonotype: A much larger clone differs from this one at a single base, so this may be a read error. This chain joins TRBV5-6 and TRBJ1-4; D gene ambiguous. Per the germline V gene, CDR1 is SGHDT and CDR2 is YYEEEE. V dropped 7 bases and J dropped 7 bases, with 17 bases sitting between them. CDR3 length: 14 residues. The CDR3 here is CASGSDWEGEKLFF. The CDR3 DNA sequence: TGTGCCAGCGGCTCTGACTGGGAGGGTGAAAAACTGTTTTTT. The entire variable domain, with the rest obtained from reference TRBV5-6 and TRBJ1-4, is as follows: DAGVTQSPTHLIKTRGQQVTLRCSPKSGHDTVSWYQQALGQGPQFIFQYYEEEERQRGNFPDRFSGHQFPNYSSELNVNALLLGDSALYLCASGSDWEGEKLFFGSGTQLSVL.

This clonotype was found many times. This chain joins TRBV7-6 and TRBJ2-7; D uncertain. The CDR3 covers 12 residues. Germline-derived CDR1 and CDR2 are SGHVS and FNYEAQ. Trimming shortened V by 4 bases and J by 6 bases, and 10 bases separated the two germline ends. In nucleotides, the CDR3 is TGTGCCAGCAGCTCCTTTGCAGGCGAGCAGTACTTC. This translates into CASSSFAGEQYF.

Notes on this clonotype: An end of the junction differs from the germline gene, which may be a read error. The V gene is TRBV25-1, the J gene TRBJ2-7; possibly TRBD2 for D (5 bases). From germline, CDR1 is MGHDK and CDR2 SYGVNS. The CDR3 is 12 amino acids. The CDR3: CASRLGAYAQYF. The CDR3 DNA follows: TGTGCCAGCAGACTAGGCGCCTACGCGCAGTACTTC.

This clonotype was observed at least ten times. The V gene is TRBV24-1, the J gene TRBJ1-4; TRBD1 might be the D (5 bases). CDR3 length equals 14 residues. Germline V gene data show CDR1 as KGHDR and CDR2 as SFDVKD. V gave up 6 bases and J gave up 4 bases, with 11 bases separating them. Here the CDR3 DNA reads TGTGCCACCAGTTCCGGGAGGGGTAATGAAAAACTGTTTTTT. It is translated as CATSSGRGNEKLFF.

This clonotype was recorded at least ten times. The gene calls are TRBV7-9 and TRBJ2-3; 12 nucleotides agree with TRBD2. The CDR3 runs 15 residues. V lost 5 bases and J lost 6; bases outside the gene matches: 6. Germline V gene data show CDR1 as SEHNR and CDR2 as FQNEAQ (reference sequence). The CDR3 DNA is TGTGCCAGCAGCCCACTAGCGGGGGGTCAGGATACGCAGTATTTT. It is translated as CASSPLAGGQDTQYF.

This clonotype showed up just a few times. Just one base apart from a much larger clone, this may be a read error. The CDR3 reads CASSPQAGMNTEAFF. For the CDR3, the DNA is TGTGCCAGCAGCCCTCAGGCAGGTATGAACACTGAAGCTTTCTTT. V gene TRBV13 combines with J gene TRBJ1-1; D is unclear. The CDR3 loop spans 15 amino acids. Germline assignment: CDR1 PRHDT and CDR2 FYEKMQ (reference sequence). V was cut by 5 bases and J by 0 bases, with 13 bases left in between.

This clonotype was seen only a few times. CDR3 DNA: TGTGCCAGCGAAGCAAGAGAATGGACAGGGAAGTACAGCAATCAGCCCCAGCATTTT. It codes for CASEAREWTGKYSNQPQHF. This chain links TRBV6-2 or TRBV6-3 with TRBJ1-5, with 8 positions matching TRBD1. The CDR3 consists of 19 residues. CDR1 MNHEY and CDR2 SVGEGT come from the germline V gene. V dropped 8 bases and J dropped 1; count of bases not matched to a gene: 19.

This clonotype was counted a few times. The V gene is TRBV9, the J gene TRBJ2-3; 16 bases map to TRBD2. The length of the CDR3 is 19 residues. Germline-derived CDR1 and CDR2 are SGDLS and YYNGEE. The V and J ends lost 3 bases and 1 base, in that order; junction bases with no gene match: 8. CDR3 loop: CASSGRGLAGGLGTDTQYF. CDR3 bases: TGTGCCAGCAGCGGACGGGGACTAGCGGGGGGGCTCGGCACAGATACGCAGTATTTT. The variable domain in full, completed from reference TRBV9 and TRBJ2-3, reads DSGVTQTPKHLITATGQRVTLRCSPRSGDLSVYWYQQSLDQGLQFLIQYYNGEERAKGNILERFSAQQFPDLHSELNLSSLELGDSALYFCASSGRGLAGGLGTDTQYFGPGTRLTVL.

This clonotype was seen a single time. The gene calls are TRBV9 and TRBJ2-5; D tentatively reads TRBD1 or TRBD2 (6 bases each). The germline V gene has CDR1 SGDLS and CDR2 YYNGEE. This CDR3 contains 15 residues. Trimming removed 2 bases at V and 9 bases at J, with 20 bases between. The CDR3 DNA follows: TGTGCCAGCAGCGTGAAAGGGGGGTCTGGCGAGCCCCAGTACTTC. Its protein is CASSVKGGSGEPQYF.

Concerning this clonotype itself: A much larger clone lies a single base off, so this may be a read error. The CDR3 is CASSQDLTSYEQYF. CDR3 nucleotide sequence: TGCGCCAGCAGCCAAGACCTGACATCCTACGAGCAGTACTTC. This rearrangement joins TRBV4-3 to TRBJ2-7; no clear D. This CDR3 has 14 amino acids. CDR1 and CDR2 (germline): LGHNA, YSLEER. V was pared by 0 bases and J by 1 base, with 7 bases between.

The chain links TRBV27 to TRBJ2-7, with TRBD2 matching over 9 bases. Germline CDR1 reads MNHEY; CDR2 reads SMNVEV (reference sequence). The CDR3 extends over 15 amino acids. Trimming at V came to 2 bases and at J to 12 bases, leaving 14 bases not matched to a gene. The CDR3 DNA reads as TGTGCCAGCAGTTTAAGGGCGGGAGGGTACTACGCGCCGTACTTC. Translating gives CASSLRAGGYYAPYF.

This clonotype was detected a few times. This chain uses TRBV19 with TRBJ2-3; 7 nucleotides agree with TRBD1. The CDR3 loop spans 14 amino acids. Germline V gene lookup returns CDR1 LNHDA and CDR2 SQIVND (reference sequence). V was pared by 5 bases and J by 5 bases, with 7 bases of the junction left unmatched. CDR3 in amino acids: CASSWDSRGDTQYF. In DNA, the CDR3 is TGTGCCAGTAGTTGGGACAGTCGAGGAGATACGCAGTATTTT. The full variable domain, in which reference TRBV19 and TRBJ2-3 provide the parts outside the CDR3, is DGGITQSPKYLFRKEGQNVTLSCEQNLNHDAMYWYRQDPGQGLRLIYYSQIVNDFQKGDIAEGYSVSREKKESFPLTVTSAQKNPTAFYLCASSWDSRGDTQYFGPGTRLTVL.

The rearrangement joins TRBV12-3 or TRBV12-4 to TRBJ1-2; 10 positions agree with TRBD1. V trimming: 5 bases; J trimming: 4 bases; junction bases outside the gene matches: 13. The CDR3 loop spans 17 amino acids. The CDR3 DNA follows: TGTGCCAGCAGTACCGGGACAGGGGTTGGGGAGATCTATGGCTACACCTTC. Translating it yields CASSTGTGVGEIYGYTF.

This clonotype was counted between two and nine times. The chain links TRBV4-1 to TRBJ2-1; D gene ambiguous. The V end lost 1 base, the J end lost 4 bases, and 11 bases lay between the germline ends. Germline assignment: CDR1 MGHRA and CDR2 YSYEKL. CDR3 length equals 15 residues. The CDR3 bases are TGCGCCAGCAGCCAAGCCGGTTCAGAGTACAATGAGCAGTTCTTC. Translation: CASSQAGSEYNEQFF.

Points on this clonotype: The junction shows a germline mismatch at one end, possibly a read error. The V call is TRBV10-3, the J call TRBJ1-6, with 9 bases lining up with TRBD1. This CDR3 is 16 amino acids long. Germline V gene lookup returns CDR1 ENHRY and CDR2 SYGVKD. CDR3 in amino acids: CAIGTGKSSCNSPLHF. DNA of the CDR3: TGTGCCATCGGGACAGGGAAAAGCTCCTGTAATTCACCCCTCCACTTT.